This record concerns one T cell receptor beta chain sequence. The antigen is unknown. This sample is part of a study of cytomegalovirus exposure and HLA in healthy donors. Germline V gene lookup returns CDR1 SGHNT and CDR2 YYREEE (reference sequence). The CDR3 has 13 amino acids. The PCR used 60 Vbeta and 13 Jbeta primers. Libraries were prepared by immunoSEQ multiplex PCR; TCRdb keeps only in-frame clonotypes and omits some of them. The table shows roughly 160,000 clones, with around 73% occurring only once. Whole-study findings and limits: Prior analysis indicated that the majority of TCR beta V segments exhibited productivity approximately 87% or approximately 30% of the time.

This chain links TRBV5-4 with TRBJ2-5; D is undetermined. The better agreement between TRBJ2-7 and the DNA end casts doubt on the J call. Specimen: PBMCs. This clonotype was obtained from a woman aged 18-29 years in good health and CMV-seropositive. This chain's CDR3 is CASSSIDHYEQYF. CDR3 bases: TGTGCCAGCAGTTCCATCGATCACTACGAGCAGTACTTC.